This section outlines one T cell receptor beta chain sequence together with its context. No antigen is known for it. Within the sample, other DNA sequences also encode this same CDR3. V was clipped by 5 bases and J by 2 bases, with 9 bases between them. This CDR3 has 13 residues. Germline CDR1 SGHTA, CDR2 FQGNSA. A CD45RA-negative memory subset and a CD45RA+ naive subset were separated from the CD4+ cells. These data are taken from a study of shared clonotypes between healthy human individuals. Study details: In total, the donors were a couple of women and a few men aged 18 to 49.

Findings and caveats of the study: Larger richness was generally estimated for naive than memory subsets.

Here immunoSEQ multiplex PCR was the method, and the copy in TCRdb shows in-frame clones only, minus some. The sample contains about 2.3 million clones, around 90% of which appear only once. This chain connects TRBV7-2 to TRBJ1-1; possibly TRBD1 for D (5 bases). This TCR came from a man aged 18 to 30 in good health. Some clones in this sample may be carry-over from other donors' samples. Sequenced material: naive CD4+ T cells from PBMCs. Subset here: CD45RA+ positively selected. CDR3 loop: CASSPTVNTEAFF. The CDR3 nucleotides are TGTGCCAGCAGCCCGACAGTTAACACTGAAGCTTTCTTT.